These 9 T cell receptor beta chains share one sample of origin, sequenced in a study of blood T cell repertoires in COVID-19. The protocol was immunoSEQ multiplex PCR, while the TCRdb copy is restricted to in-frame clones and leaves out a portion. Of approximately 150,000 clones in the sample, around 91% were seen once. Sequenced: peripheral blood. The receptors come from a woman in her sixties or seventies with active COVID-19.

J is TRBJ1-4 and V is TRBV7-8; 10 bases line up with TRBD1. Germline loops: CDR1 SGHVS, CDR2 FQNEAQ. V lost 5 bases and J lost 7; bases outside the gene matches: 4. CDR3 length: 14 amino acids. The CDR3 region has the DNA TGTGCCAGCAGCCGCCGGGACAGGGGTGAAAAACTGTTTTTT. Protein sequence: CASSRRDRGEKLFF. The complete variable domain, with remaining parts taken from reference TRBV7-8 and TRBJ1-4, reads GAGVSQSPRYKVAKRGQDVALRCDPISGHVSLFWYQQALGQGPEFLTYFQNEAQLDKSGLPSDRFFAERPEGSVSTLKIQRTQQEDSAVYLCASSRRDRGEKLFFGSGTQLSVL.

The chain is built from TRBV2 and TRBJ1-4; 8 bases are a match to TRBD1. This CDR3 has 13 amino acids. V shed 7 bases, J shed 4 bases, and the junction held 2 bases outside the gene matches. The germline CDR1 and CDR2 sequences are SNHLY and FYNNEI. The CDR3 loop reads CASMDRVNEKLFF. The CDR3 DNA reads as TGTGCCAGCATGGACAGGGTTAATGAAAAACTGTTTTTT. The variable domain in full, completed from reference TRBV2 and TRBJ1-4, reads EPEVTQTPSHQVTQMGQEVILRCVPISNHLYFYWYRQILGQKVEFLVSFYNNEISEKSEIFDDQFSVERPDGSNFTLKIRSTKLEDSAMYFCASMDRVNEKLFFGSGTQLSVL.

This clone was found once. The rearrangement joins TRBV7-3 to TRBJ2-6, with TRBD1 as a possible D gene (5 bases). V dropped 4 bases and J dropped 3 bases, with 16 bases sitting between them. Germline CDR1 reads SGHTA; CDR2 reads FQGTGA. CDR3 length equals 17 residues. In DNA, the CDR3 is TGTGCCAGCAGCTCAAGGGGTCTAGACCGTGGGGCCAACGTCCTGACTTTC. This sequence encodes CASSSRGLDRGANVLTF.

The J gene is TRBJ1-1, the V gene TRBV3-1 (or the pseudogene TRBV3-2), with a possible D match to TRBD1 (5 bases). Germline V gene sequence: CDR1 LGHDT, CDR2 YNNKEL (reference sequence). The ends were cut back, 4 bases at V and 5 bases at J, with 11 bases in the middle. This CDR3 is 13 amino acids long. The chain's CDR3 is CASSLAGPTEAFF. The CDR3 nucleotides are TGTGCCAGCAGCCTGGCAGGGCCAACTGAAGCTTTCTTT.

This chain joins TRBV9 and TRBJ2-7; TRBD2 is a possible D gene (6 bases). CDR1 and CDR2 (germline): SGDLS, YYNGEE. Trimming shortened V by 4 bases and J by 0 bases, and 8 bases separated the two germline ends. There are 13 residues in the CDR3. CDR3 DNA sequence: TGTGCCAGCAGCCGCGGGATCTCCTACGAGCAGTACTTC. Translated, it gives CASSRGISYEQYF.

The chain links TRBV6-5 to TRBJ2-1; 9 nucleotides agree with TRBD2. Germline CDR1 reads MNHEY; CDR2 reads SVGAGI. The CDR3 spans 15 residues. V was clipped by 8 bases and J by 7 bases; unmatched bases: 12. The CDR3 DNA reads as TGTGCCAGCGCTGTGACTAGCGGAGGGGGGAATGAGCAGTTCTTC. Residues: CASAVTSGGGNEQFF.

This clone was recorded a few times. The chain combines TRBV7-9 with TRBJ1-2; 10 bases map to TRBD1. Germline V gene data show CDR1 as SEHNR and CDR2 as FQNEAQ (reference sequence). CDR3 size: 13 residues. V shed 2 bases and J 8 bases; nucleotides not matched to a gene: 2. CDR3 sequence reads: CASSLRQGAGYTF. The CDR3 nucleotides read TGTGCCAGCAGCTTAAGACAGGGGGCGGGCTACACCTTC.

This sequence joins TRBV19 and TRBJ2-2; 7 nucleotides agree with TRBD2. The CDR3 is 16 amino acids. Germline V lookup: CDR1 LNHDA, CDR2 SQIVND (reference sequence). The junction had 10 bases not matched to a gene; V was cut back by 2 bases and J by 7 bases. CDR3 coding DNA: TGTGCCAGTAGTATAAGTGGCGGGAGAGTGAACGGGGAGCTGTTTTTT. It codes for CASSISGGRVNGELFF.

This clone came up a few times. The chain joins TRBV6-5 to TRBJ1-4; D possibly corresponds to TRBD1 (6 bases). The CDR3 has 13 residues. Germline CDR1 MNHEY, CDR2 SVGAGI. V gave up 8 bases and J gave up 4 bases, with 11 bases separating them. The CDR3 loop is CASWPDSNEKLFF. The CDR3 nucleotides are TGTGCCAGCTGGCCGGACAGTAATGAAAAACTGTTTTTT.